The TCR beta chain under discussion was sequenced for a study of blood T cell repertoires in COVID-19. This clone was counted once. Data came from immunoSEQ multiplex PCR; TCRdb stores just in-frame clones and leaves some out. The sample yields 250,000 to 400,000 clones, around 90% seen once. The V gene's germline CDR1 is MGHDK and CDR2 SYGVNS. Trimming removed 3 bases at V and 4 bases at J, with 15 bases between. The CDR3 has 15 amino acids. The specimen was PBMCs or T cells enriched from blood (not recorded which). The clonotype comes from a man in his sixties who had recovered from COVID-19. The chain couples TRBV25-1 to TRBJ1-2; D might be TRBD1 (6 bases). CDR3 coding DNA: TGTGCCAGCAGTGACCCATCCGGGACAAGCTATGGCTACACCTTC. Translating it yields CASSDPSGTSYGYTF.